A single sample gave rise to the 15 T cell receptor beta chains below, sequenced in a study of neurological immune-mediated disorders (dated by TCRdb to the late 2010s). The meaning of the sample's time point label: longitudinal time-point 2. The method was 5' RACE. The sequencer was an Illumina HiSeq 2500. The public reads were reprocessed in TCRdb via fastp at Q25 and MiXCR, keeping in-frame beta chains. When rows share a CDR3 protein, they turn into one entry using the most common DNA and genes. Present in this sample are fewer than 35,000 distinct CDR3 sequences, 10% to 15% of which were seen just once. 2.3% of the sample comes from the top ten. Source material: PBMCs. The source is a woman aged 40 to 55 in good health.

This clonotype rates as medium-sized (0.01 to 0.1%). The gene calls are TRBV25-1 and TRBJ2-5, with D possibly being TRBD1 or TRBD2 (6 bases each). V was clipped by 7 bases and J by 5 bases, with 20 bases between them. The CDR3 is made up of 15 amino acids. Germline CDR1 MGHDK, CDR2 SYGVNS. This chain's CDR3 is CASKSGDTRLETQYF. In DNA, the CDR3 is TGTGCCAGCAAATCGGGGGACACTAGACTTGAGACCCAGTACTTC.

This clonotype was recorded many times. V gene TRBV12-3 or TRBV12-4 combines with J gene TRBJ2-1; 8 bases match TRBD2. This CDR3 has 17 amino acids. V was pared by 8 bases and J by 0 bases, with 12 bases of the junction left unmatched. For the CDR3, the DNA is TGTGCCAGCGCGGGAAGCGGGAGCCGAAGCTCCTACAATGAGCAGTTCTTC. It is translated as CASAGSGSRSSYNEQFF.

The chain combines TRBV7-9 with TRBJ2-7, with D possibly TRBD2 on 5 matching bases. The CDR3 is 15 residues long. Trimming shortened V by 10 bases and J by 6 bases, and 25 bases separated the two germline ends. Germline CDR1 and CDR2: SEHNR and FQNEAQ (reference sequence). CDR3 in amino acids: CANIFGGSHGSEQYF. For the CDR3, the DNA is TGTGCCAACATCTTCGGCGGGTCGCACGGGTCCGAGCAGTACTTC.

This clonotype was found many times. CDR3 DNA: TGTGCCAGCTCAGCACAGGGGGCTAACGGCAATCAGCCCCAGCATTTT. Protein product: CASSAQGANGNQPQHF. The chain couples TRBV18 to TRBJ1-5, with 9 bases matching TRBD1. The germline V gene encodes CDR1 KGHSH and CDR2 LQKENI. The CDR3 has 16 residues. With V trimmed by 5 bases and J by 2 bases, 7 bases remained unmatched. The variable domain in full, completed from reference TRBV18 and TRBJ1-5, reads NAGVMQNPRHLVRRRGQEARLRCSPMKGHSHVYWYRQLPEEGLKFMVYLQKENIIDESGMPKERFSAEFPKEGPSILRIQQVVRGDSAAYFCASSAQGANGNQPQHFGDGTRLSIL.

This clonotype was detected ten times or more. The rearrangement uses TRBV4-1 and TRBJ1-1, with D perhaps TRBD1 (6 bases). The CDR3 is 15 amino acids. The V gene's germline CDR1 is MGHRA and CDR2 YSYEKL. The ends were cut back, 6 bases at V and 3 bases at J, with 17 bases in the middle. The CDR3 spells CASRLSTGQDTEAFF. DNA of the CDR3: TGCGCCAGCAGACTGTCAACAGGGCAGGACACTGAAGCTTTCTTT.

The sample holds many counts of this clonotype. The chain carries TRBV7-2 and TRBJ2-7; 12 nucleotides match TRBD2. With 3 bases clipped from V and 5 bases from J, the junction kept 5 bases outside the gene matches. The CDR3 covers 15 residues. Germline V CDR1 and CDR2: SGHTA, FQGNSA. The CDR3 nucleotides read TGTGCCAGCAGCTTCTCTAGCGGGGGGGCCCACGAGCAGTACTTC. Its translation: CASSFSSGGAHEQYF. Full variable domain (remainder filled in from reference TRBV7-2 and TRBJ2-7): GAGVSQSPSNKVTEKGKDVELRCDPISGHTALYWYRQSLGQGLEFLIYFQGNSAPDKSGLPSDRFSAERTGGSVSTLTIQRTQQEDSAVYLCASSFSSGGAHEQYFGPGTRLTVT.

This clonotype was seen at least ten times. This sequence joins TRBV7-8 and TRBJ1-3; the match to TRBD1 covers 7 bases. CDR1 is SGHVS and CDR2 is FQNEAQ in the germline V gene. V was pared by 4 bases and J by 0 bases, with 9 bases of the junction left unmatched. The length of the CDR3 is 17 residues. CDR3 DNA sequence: TGTGCCAGCAGCTCGGACGCCTACAGGGGCTCTGGAAACACCATATATTTT. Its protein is CASSSDAYRGSGNTIYF.

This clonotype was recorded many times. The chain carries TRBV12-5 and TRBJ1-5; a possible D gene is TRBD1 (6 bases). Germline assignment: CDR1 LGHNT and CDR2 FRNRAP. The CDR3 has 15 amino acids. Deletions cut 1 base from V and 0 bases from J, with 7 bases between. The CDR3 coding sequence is TGTGCTAGTGGTTTGGGGACAGCTAGCAATCAGCCCCAGCATTTT. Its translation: CASGLGTASNQPQHF.

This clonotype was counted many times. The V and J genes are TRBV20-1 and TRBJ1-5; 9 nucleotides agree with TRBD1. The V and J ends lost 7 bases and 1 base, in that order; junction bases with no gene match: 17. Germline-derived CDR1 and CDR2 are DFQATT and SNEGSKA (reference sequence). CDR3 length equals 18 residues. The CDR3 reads CSGRGRKQGAGSNQPQHF. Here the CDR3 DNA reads TGCAGTGGCAGGGGGAGGAAACAGGGGGCAGGAAGCAATCAGCCCCAGCATTTT.

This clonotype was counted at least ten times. The CDR3 sequence: CASSPRTGANEKLFF. CDR3 DNA sequence: TGTGCCAGCAGCCCCCGGACAGGGGCTAATGAAAAACTGTTTTTT. The V and J genes are TRBV7-8 and TRBJ1-4, with 9 positions matching TRBD1. Germline V gene lookup returns CDR1 SGHVS and CDR2 FQNEAQ. The junction had 4 bases not matched to a gene; V was cut back by 5 bases and J by 3 bases. The CDR3 runs 15 residues.

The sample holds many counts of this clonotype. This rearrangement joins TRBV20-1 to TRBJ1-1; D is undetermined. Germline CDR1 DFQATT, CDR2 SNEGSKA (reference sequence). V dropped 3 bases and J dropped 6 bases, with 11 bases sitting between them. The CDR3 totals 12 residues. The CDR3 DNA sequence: TGCAGTGCTAGGGAATCGGAGGCTGAAGCTTTCTTT. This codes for CSARESEAEAFF.

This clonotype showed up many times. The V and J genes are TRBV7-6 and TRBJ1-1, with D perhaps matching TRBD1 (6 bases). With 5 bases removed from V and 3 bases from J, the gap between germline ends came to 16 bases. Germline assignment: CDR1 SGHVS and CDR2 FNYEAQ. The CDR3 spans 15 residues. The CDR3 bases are TGTGCCAGCAGCGAGTCTTCCAGGGGATACACTGAAGCTTTCTTT. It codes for CASSESSRGYTEAFF.

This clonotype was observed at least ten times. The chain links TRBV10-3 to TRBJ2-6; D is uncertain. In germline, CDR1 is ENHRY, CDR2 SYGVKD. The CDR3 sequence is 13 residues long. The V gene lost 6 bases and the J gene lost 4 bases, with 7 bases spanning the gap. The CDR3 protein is CAIRDPGANVLTF. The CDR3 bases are TGTGCCATCAGGGACCCAGGGGCCAACGTCCTGACTTTC.

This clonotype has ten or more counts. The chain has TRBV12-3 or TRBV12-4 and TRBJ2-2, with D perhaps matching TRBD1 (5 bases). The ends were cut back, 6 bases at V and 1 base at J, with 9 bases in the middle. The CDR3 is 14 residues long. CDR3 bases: TGTGCCAGCAGATCTGACAGGAACACCGGGGAGCTGTTTTTT. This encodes CASRSDRNTGELFF.

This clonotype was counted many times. CDR3 coding DNA: TGCAGTGCTAGACCGGGGTTCGCGGTTCACTATGGCTACACCTTC. As protein: CSARPGFAVHYGYTF. This rearrangement joins TRBV20-1 to TRBJ1-2; D is uncertain. V shed 2 bases and J shed 3 bases, with 16 bases lying between them. CDR1 and CDR2 (germline): DFQATT, SNEGSKA (reference sequence). The CDR3 has 15 amino acids.